The 4 T cell receptor beta chains below were found in one sample sequenced in a study of shared clonotypes between healthy human individuals (dated by TCRdb to the early 2020s). For the CD8 naive samples, CD45RO-negative cells were positively selected for CCR7, yielding a CD45RA+CCR7+ population from which TemRA cells were excluded. Library preparation used the immunoSEQ multiplex PCR assay. The immuneACCESS repertoire file appears here via TCRdb, limited to in-frame rearrangements. These files lack a portion of the clones; in checked studies, under half of the deficit traces to unresolved V genes, and the cause of the others is not known. Counted in this sample were about 2 million clones; about 95% of them appeared once. The top ten hold less than 1.5% of the sample. Sequenced: naive CD8+ T cells sorted from blood. The sample's cell subset or site label, decoded: CD45RA+CCR7+. All receptors come from a man between 18 and 35 years old in good health.

The chain employs TRBV28 and TRBJ2-7, with 11 bases lining up with TRBD2. CDR1 MDHEN and CDR2 SYDVKM come from the germline V gene. The J segment lost 4 bases and the V segment lost 5 bases, leaving 7 bases of the junction unmatched. The CDR3 is 15 amino acids. DNA of the CDR3: TGTGCCAGCAGTCGACTAGCGGGGAACCTTTACGAGCAGTACTTC. The encoded protein is CASSRLAGNLYEQYF.

The chain carries TRBV11-3 and TRBJ1-5, with D hard to call. The CDR3 has 14 amino acids. Germline V gene data show CDR1 as SGHNT and CDR2 as YENEEA. The V gene lost 6 bases and the J gene lost 2 bases, with 11 bases spanning the gap. This CDR3 reads CASRRKLGNQPQHF. CDR3 bases: TGTGCCAGCAGGCGGAAGTTGGGCAATCAGCCCCAGCATTTT.

The rearrangement links TRBV11-1 to TRBJ2-7, with D possibly TRBD1 on 5 matching bases. This CDR3 is built from 18 residues. Germline CDR1 and CDR2: SGHAT and FQDESV (reference sequence). V was pared by 4 bases and J by 3 bases, with 25 bases between. Here the CDR3 DNA reads TGTGCCAGCAGCTCCAGAATATCGACAGAAGCTTTAGACTACGAGCAGTACTTC. This gives the protein CASSSRISTEALDYEQYF.

The chain recombines TRBV13 with TRBJ2-1, with D perhaps matching TRBD2 (5 bases). With 1 base removed from V and 15 bases from J, the gap between germline ends came to 10 bases. This CDR3 contains 11 residues. The V gene's germline CDR1 is PRHDT and CDR2 FYEKMQ (reference sequence). CDR3: CASSLEEVGFF. The CDR3 nucleotides are TGTGCCAGCAGCTTAGAGGAGGTTGGGTTCTTC. The full variable domain, its missing parts supplied by reference TRBV13 and TRBJ2-1, is AAGVIQSPRHLIKEKRETATLKCYPIPRHDTVYWYQQGPGQDPQFLISFYEKMQSDKGSIPDRFSAQQFSDYHSELNMSSLELGDSALYFCASSLEEVGFFGPGTRLTVL.